The clone carrying this T cell receptor beta chain was found a few times. This specimen comes from a study of T cells after yellow fever vaccination. On the study more broadly: Fractions of limited cellularity were prepared by means of SMART-Seq v4 Ultra Low Input.

One entry per CDR3 protein, called by TCRdb with MiXCR from the 5' RACE reads. The sample lists 65,000 to 90,000 distinct CDR3 sequences, about 7.7% occurring once. The TCR originated in a man in his thirties or forties who received the YFV17D yellow fever vaccine. The sequences come from CD8+ T cells sorted from PBMCs, collected on the day of the yellow fever booster vaccination.

The DNA of the CDR3 is TGTGCCAGCAGCGGACCCGGGACAGAGTCCTACGAGCAGTACTTC. It encodes CASSGPGTESYEQYF. V usage is TRBV7-9 and J usage is TRBJ2-7; 7 bases are a match to TRBD1. The V and J ends lost 5 bases and 1 base, in that order; junction bases with no gene match: 8. Germline CDR1 SEHNR, CDR2 FQNEAQ (reference sequence). This CDR3 is 15 amino acids long.